This T cell receptor beta chain came from a study of blood T cell repertoires in COVID-19. Measured with immunoSEQ multiplex PCR; TCRdb has only the in-frame clones, and not every one. The sample shows about 130,000 clones, approximately 85% of them seen only once. V gave up 1 base and J gave up 4 bases, with 15 bases separating them. Germline CDR1 is LNHNV and CDR2 is YYDKDF (reference sequence). The CDR3 extends over 16 amino acids. The gene calls are TRBV15 and TRBJ2-3; maybe TRBD2 (6 bases). Input material: peripheral blood. The TCR originated in a man older than 75 with active or convalescent COVID-19. The CDR3 DNA reads TGTGCCACCAGCAGAGGAGGGTGGGGGGAGGCAGATACGCAGTATTTT. It codes for CATSRGGWGEADTQYF.